One and the same sample provided the 27 T cell receptor beta chains below, sequenced in a study of blood T cell repertoires in COVID-19. Generated by immunoSEQ multiplex PCR, the TCRdb table keeps only in-frame clones and is missing some. The sample consists of about 380,000 clones, less than 85% of them appearing once. Sequencing was done on a sample of peripheral blood. Receptors originate from a woman between 18 and 29 years old with acute or convalescent COVID-19.

For the CDR3, the DNA is TGCGCCAGCAGTGGGCCAGGGACTAGCAAGTTCTTC. This encodes CASSGPGTSKFF. The V and J genes are TRBV10-1 and TRBJ2-1; 9 nucleotides align to TRBD2. V lost 4 bases to trimming and J lost 14 bases; unmatched junction nucleotides: 6. There are 12 residues in the CDR3. Germline V gives CDR1 WNHNN, CDR2 SYGVQD (reference sequence).

J is TRBJ2-2 and V is TRBV5-1; D gene unclear. The V end lost 7 bases, the J end lost 3 bases, and 7 bases lay between the germline ends. CDR3 length: 12 residues. Germline loops: CDR1 SGHRS, CDR2 YFSETQ. The CDR3 region is CASVTDTGELFF. CDR3 nucleotide sequence: TGCGCCAGCGTAACAGACACCGGGGAGCTGTTTTTT.

The chain joins TRBV5-1 to TRBJ2-5; TRBD2 matches at 9 bases. Germline trimming cut 0 bases from V and 5 bases from J; bases unmatched to any gene: 8. The CDR3 has 16 residues. CDR1 and CDR2 from the germline V gene are SGHRS and YFSETQ. The CDR3 sequence is CASSLGRGGARETQYF. In DNA, the CDR3 is TGCGCCAGCAGCTTGGGCCGCGGGGGGGCCCGGGAGACCCAGTACTTC.

The chain recombines TRBV19 with TRBJ1-4, with a tentative D call TRBD1 (6 bases). The CDR3 spans 15 residues. V lost 2 bases and J lost 8, with 15 bases in between. Germline V gene data show CDR1 as LNHDA and CDR2 as SQIVND (reference sequence). The CDR3 sequence is CASSIIQGGREKLFF. The CDR3 region has the DNA TGTGCCAGTAGTATAATACAGGGCGGAAGGGAAAAACTGTTTTTT.

The chain has TRBV5-1 and TRBJ1-2; TRBD1 aligns across 8 bases. Per the germline V gene, CDR1 is SGHRS and CDR2 is YFSETQ. This CDR3 region has 14 residues. The J segment lost 4 bases and the V segment lost 2 bases, leaving 4 bases of the junction unmatched. The CDR3 sequence: CASSFDRGPYGYTF. The DNA of the CDR3 is TGCGCCAGCAGCTTTGACAGGGGTCCCTATGGCTACACCTTC. The complete variable domain, with remaining parts taken from reference TRBV5-1 and TRBJ1-2, reads KAGVTQTPRYLIKTRGQQVTLSCSPISGHRSVSWYQQTPGQGLQFLFEYFSETQRNKGNFPGRFSGRQFSNSRSEMNVSTLELGDSALYLCASSFDRGPYGYTFGSGTRLTVV.

The gene calls are TRBV19 and TRBJ1-2, with no clear D. The germline V gene has CDR1 LNHDA and CDR2 SQIVND (reference sequence). This CDR3 has 17 amino acids. V was pared by 5 bases and J by 4 bases, with 23 bases between. Here the CDR3 reads CASSPEGGSTRGYGYTF. For the CDR3, the DNA is TGTGCCAGTAGTCCAGAAGGTGGCTCCACGCGGGGCTATGGCTACACCTTC.

This clone was detected a few times. The gene calls are TRBV5-1 and TRBJ2-1, with D maybe TRBD2 (5 bases). The CDR3 sequence is 18 residues long. Trimming cost V 4 bases and J 3 bases, with 23 bases left between them. The germline gives CDR1 SGHRS, CDR2 YFSETQ. The DNA for the CDR3 is TGCGCCAGCAGCGTGGGAGTACGGGGTAGCGAGCGCTACAATGAGCAGTTCTTC. This sequence encodes CASSVGVRGSERYNEQFF.

This clone was detected only once. The gene calls are TRBV5-1 and TRBJ2-1, with TRBD1 identical over 8 bases. V lost 7 bases and J lost 3; bases outside the gene matches: 9. The CDR3 totals 15 residues. The germline gives CDR1 SGHRS, CDR2 YFSETQ. The CDR3 spells CASSTAGGGYNEQFF. The CDR3 DNA sequence: TGCGCCAGCTCAACGGCAGGGGGCGGCTACAATGAGCAGTTCTTC.

The chain recombines TRBV30 with TRBJ2-2; TRBD1 agrees at 7 bases. The CDR3 extends over 12 amino acids. V was pared by 7 bases and J by 6 bases, with 5 bases of the junction left unmatched. CDR1 GTSNPN and CDR2 SVGIG come from the germline V gene (reference sequence). This CDR3 is CAYITGAGELFF. The CDR3 bases are TGTGCCTACATAACAGGGGCCGGGGAGCTGTTTTTT.

The genes are TRBV27 and TRBJ2-7, with 7 bases lining up with TRBD1. This CDR3 comprises 14 residues. Looked up from germline, CDR1 is MNHEY and CDR2 is SMNVEV (reference sequence). The V gene end was trimmed by 4 bases and the J gene end by 2 bases; junction bases not matched to a gene: 5. The CDR3 DNA is TGTGCCAGCAGTTCCGGGACAGTTACCTACGAGCAGTACTTC. Amino acid sequence: CASSSGTVTYEQYF.

DNA for the CDR3: TGTGCCAGCAGTAGAACAGGTGAAGCTTTCTTT. Protein: CASSRTGEAFF. This chain links TRBV6-5 with TRBJ1-1, with D tentatively TRBD1 (5 bases). V dropped 5 bases and J dropped 7 bases, with 8 bases sitting between them. Germline loops: CDR1 MNHEY, CDR2 SVGAGI. The CDR3 spans 11 residues.

This clone occurred a few times. The chain has TRBV27 and TRBJ2-7, with 7 bases lining up with TRBD2. CDR3 length equals 14 residues. After removal of 6 bases from V and 6 bases from J, the junction contained 11 bases not matched to a gene. The germline V gene encodes CDR1 MNHEY and CDR2 SMNVEV (reference sequence). The CDR3 DNA reads TGTGCCAGCAGAAGCGGGATATCCGCCTCCGAGCAGTACTTC. It specifies CASRSGISASEQYF.

The gene calls are TRBV19 and TRBJ1-4, with D hard to call. The germline gives CDR1 LNHDA, CDR2 SQIVND (reference sequence). CDR3 size: 15 residues. The V end lost 1 base, the J end lost 4 bases, and 10 bases lay between the germline ends. The CDR3 sequence is CASSIGYWSNEKLFF. DNA for the CDR3: TGTGCCAGTAGTATAGGTTACTGGAGTAATGAAAAACTGTTTTTT.

The V call is TRBV6-5, the J call TRBJ1-2, with D possibly being TRBD1 (5 bases). V lost 5 bases, J lost 4 bases, and 17 bases lay in between. The V gene's germline CDR1 is MNHEY and CDR2 SVGAGI. The CDR3 length is 15 residues. Here the CDR3 DNA reads TGTGCCAGCAGTCGGGCGGCGACAGTCACCTATGGCTACACCTTC. It encodes CASSRAATVTYGYTF.

The chain combines TRBV9 with TRBJ2-2; D is unclear. From germline, CDR1 is SGDLS and CDR2 YYNGEE. The germline V and J ends were trimmed by 1 base and 5 bases, with 6 bases remaining between them. This CDR3 has 13 amino acids. The CDR3 nucleotides read TGTGCCAGCAGCGTATATGAGACCGGGGAGCTGTTTTTT. As protein: CASSVYETGELFF.

This rearrangement joins TRBV7-2 to TRBJ2-7; TRBD1 aligns across 11 bases. Germline V gives CDR1 SGHTA, CDR2 FQGNSA. With 5 bases clipped from V and 3 bases from J, the junction kept 3 bases outside the gene matches. The CDR3 consists of 14 residues. CDR3 residues: CASSTGTGGYEQYF. The CDR3 region has the DNA TGTGCCAGCAGCACCGGGACAGGGGGCTACGAGCAGTACTTC.

The rearrangement links TRBV19 to TRBJ1-1, with D possibly being TRBD1 (6 bases). This CDR3 comprises 13 residues. Germline V lookup: CDR1 LNHDA, CDR2 SQIVND (reference sequence). The ends were cut back, 5 bases at V and 1 base at J, with 8 bases in the middle. The CDR3 is CASSGQTNTEAFF. The CDR3 DNA is TGTGCCAGTAGTGGACAGACGAACACTGAAGCTTTCTTT.

The chain combines TRBV19 with TRBJ2-2, with 7 bases aligning to TRBD2. V shed 3 bases, J shed 7 bases, and the junction held 5 bases outside the gene matches. Germline V lookup: CDR1 LNHDA, CDR2 SQIVND (reference sequence). There are 14 residues in the CDR3. The CDR3 is CASSIGGRGGELFF. The DNA for the CDR3 is TGTGCCAGTAGTATCGGGGGGAGAGGCGGGGAGCTGTTTTTT.

This chain uses TRBV7-9 with TRBJ2-1; 7 bases agree with TRBD2. The V and J ends lost 5 bases and 7 bases, in that order; junction bases with no gene match: 20. CDR1 and CDR2 (germline): SEHNR, FQNEAQ (reference sequence). The CDR3 runs to 18 residues. CDR3 amino acids: CASSRGDLAAYELNEQFF. For the CDR3, the DNA is TGTGCCAGCAGCCGTGGGGATCTAGCGGCCTACGAGTTGAATGAGCAGTTCTTC.

The genes are TRBV5-4 and TRBJ1-2; the match to TRBD1 covers 8 bases. Germline V gives CDR1 SGHNT, CDR2 YYREEE (reference sequence). Trimming at V came to 4 bases and at J to 10 bases, leaving 9 bases not matched to a gene. There are 13 residues in the CDR3. This CDR3 is CASSLPGQEDYTF. In nucleotides, the CDR3 is TGTGCCAGCAGCCTTCCGGGACAGGAGGACTACACCTTC.

At least ten counts were recorded for this clone. The genes are TRBV7-3 and TRBJ2-1; 10 nucleotides align to TRBD1. From germline, CDR1 is SGHTA and CDR2 FQGTGA. This CDR3 spans 17 amino acids. With V trimmed by 1 base and J by 8 bases, 11 bases remained unmatched. The CDR3 sequence is CASSLRGGTGDGYEQFF. CDR3 sequence (DNA): TGTGCCAGCAGCTTAAGAGGCGGGACAGGGGATGGGTATGAGCAGTTCTTC.

This clone was observed a few times. This chain joins TRBV27 and TRBJ1-6, with D unclear. The germline gives CDR1 MNHEY, CDR2 SMNVEV (reference sequence). Trimming stripped 7 bases from V and 7 bases from J, with 17 bases between. This CDR3 is built from 15 residues. CDR3 DNA: TGTGCCAGCACCTCCTCGGATACCGGGAATTCACCCCTCCACTTT. Its protein product is CASTSSDTGNSPLHF.

The genes are TRBV11-3 and TRBJ2-1; weak D call: TRBD2 (6 bases). This CDR3 is built from 17 residues. Deletions cut 4 bases from V and 1 base from J, with 17 bases between. Germline V gives CDR1 SGHNT, CDR2 YENEEA. Written as DNA, the CDR3 is TGTGCCAGCAGCTCCGGGACTCTCGTTGGGTCCTACAATGAGCAGTTCTTC. The encoded protein is CASSSGTLVGSYNEQFF.

The gene calls are TRBV9 and TRBJ2-2, with a tentative D call TRBD2 (5 bases). V was shortened by 4 bases and J by 7 bases, with 11 bases between the two germline ends. The CDR3 has 13 amino acids. Germline CDR1 is SGDLS and CDR2 is YYNGEE. This chain's CDR3 is CASSPVRGGELFF. CDR3 nucleotide sequence: TGTGCCAGCAGCCCGGTACGGGGCGGGGAGCTGTTTTTT.

The chain carries TRBV30 and TRBJ1-1; D unresolved. V lost 2 bases and J 0 bases, leaving 7 bases between the germline ends. The CDR3 extends over 13 amino acids. Per the germline V gene, CDR1 is GTSNPN and CDR2 is SVGIG (reference sequence). The CDR3 coding sequence is TGTGCCTGGAGTTCTAGTTTGAACACTGAAGCTTTCTTT. Translation gives CAWSSSLNTEAFF.

The V gene is TRBV19, the J gene TRBJ1-2, with 12 bases aligning to TRBD1. The CDR3 loop spans 16 amino acids. Trimming removed 6 bases from V and 3 bases from J; junction bases left unmatched: 8. The V gene's germline CDR1 is LNHDA and CDR2 SQIVND (reference sequence). CDR3 amino acids: CASRTPGTGGYYGYTF. In DNA, the CDR3 is TGTGCCAGTAGGACGCCCGGGACAGGGGGCTACTATGGCTACACCTTC.

This clone was counted a single time. This chain links TRBV5-1 with TRBJ2-7; no reliable D call. V was clipped by 0 bases and J by 4 bases, with 8 bases between them. The CDR3 is 13 amino acids. Germline values: CDR1 SGHRS, CDR2 YFSETQ. This CDR3 reads CASSLVADYEQYF. CDR3 nucleotides: TGCGCCAGCAGCTTGGTAGCAGATTACGAGCAGTACTTC.